Below, 10 T cell receptor beta chains from the same sample are listed, as sequenced in a study of graft-versus-host responses after intestinal transplantation. This table comes from immunoSEQ multiplex PCR, and its TCRdb copy is limited to in-frame clones, with some not included. The sample shows tens of thousands of clones, over 75% of them seen only once. What these receptors recognize is not known. The material was unstimulated CD4+ T cells sorted from spleen or lymph node cells, obtained before transplant. These receptors were obtained from a human donor who was the organ donor for an intestinal transplant.

The genes are TRBV15 and TRBJ1-1; 8 positions match TRBD1. J gave up 4 bases and V 3 bases, and 4 bases lay outside the gene matches. Germline loops: CDR1 LNHNV, CDR2 YYDKDF (reference sequence). The CDR3 contains 14 residues. This CDR3 reads CATSRITGGTEAFF. CDR3 DNA: TGTGCCACCAGCAGGATAACAGGGGGCACTGAAGCTTTCTTT.

The rearrangement links TRBV19 to TRBJ1-5, with TRBD1 matching 9 bases. The CDR3 loop spans 15 amino acids. The germline V gene has CDR1 LNHDA and CDR2 SQIVND (reference sequence). Germline trimming cut 3 bases from V and 7 bases from J; bases unmatched to any gene: 7. CDR3 sequence (DNA): TGTGCCAGTAGTATTCAACAGGGGGCGAGGCAGCCCCAGCATTTT. This sequence encodes CASSIQQGARQPQHF.

This clone has just one count. V usage is TRBV28 and J usage is TRBJ2-3, with 8 bases that match TRBD1. V shed 2 bases, J shed 2 bases, and the junction held 9 bases outside the gene matches. Germline V lookup: CDR1 MDHEN, CDR2 SYDVKM. This CDR3 is built from 17 residues. Written as DNA, the CDR3 is TGTGCCAGCAGTTTAGAGGCAGGGGGCTTAACCACAGATACGCAGTATTTT. Its protein product is CASSLEAGGLTTDTQYF.

The CDR3 nucleotides read TGCGCCAGCAGCTTAGCGGGGGGAACCTACTCCTACAATGAGCAGTTCTTC. This gives the protein CASSLAGGTYSYNEQFF. The gene calls are TRBV5-1 and TRBJ2-1; 9 bases are shared with TRBD2. Germline V CDR1 and CDR2: SGHRS, YFSETQ. V dropped 2 bases and J dropped 0; count of bases not matched to a gene: 6. There are 17 residues in the CDR3.

V is TRBV5-4 and J is TRBJ2-3; D may be TRBD1 (6 bases). V lost 4 bases, J lost 3 bases, and 9 bases lay in between. Germline-derived CDR1 and CDR2 are SGHNT and YYREEE (reference sequence). The CDR3 covers 13 residues. As DNA, the CDR3 is TGTGCCAGCAGCCTCACAGGGACAGATACGCAGTATTTT. This sequence encodes CASSLTGTDTQYF.

J is TRBJ1-1 and V is TRBV9; a possible D gene is TRBD1 (6 bases). This CDR3 has 15 amino acids. Trimming shortened V by 0 bases and J by 5 bases, and 14 bases separated the two germline ends. The germline gives CDR1 SGDLS, CDR2 YYNGEE. The CDR3 here is CASSVDAGVGTEAFF. For the CDR3, the DNA is TGTGCCAGCAGCGTAGATGCAGGGGTTGGAACTGAAGCTTTCTTT.

The chain carries TRBV27 and TRBJ2-2; a weak D match, TRBD1 (6 bases). CDR1 is MNHEY and CDR2 is SMNVEV in the germline V gene (reference sequence). The CDR3 length is 13 residues. The ends were cut back, 2 bases at V and 5 bases at J, with 6 bases in the middle. The CDR3 nucleotides are TGTGCCAGCAGTTTAAGGGGGACCGGGGAGCTGTTTTTT. This codes for CASSLRGTGELFF.

The chain recombines TRBV19 with TRBJ1-6; weak D call: TRBD1 (5 bases). This CDR3 is 15 amino acids long. Between the trimmed V and J ends, which lost 4 bases and 0 bases, there was a span of 7 bases. Germline V gene lookup returns CDR1 LNHDA and CDR2 SQIVND (reference sequence). CDR3 loop: CASSRQSSYNSPLHF. As DNA, the CDR3 is TGTGCCAGTAGTAGACAGAGCTCCTATAATTCACCCCTCCACTTT. Together with reference TRBV19 and TRBJ1-6, the CDR3 gives the full variable domain: DGGITQSPKYLFRKEGQNVTLSCEQNLNHDAMYWYRQDPGQGLRLIYYSQIVNDFQKGDIAEGYSVSREKKESFPLTVTSAQKNPTAFYLCASSRQSSYNSPLHFGNGTRLTVT.

The CDR3 loop reads CTSSQGGGQETQYF. CDR3 DNA sequence: TGCACCAGCAGCCAAGGGGGGGGACAAGAGACCCAGTACTTC. The chain has TRBV1 and TRBJ2-5; the tabulated D call, TRBD2, remains unverified against the DNA. TRBV1 is labeled a pseudogene. CDR3 size: 14 residues.

This clone has a handful of counts. This chain links TRBV18 with TRBJ2-1, with 7 bases fitting TRBD1. Per the germline V gene, CDR1 is KGHSH and CDR2 is LQKENI. Trimming removed 3 bases from V and 3 bases from J; junction bases left unmatched: 2. The CDR3 runs 14 residues. This CDR3 reads CASSPGQNYNEQFF. CDR3 in DNA: TGTGCCAGCTCACCGGGACAGAACTACAATGAGCAGTTCTTC.